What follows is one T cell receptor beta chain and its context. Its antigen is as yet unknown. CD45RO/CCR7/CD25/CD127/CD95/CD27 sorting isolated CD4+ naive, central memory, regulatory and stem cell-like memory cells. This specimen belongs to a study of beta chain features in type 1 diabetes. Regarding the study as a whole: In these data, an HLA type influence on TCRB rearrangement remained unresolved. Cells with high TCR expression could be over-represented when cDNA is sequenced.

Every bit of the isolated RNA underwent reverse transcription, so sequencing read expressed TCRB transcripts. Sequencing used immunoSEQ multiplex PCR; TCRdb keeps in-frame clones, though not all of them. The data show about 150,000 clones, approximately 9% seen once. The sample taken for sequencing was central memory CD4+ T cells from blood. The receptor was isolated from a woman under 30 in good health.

The DNA of the CDR3 is TGTGCCAGCAGCTTAGATCTAGGAGACACTGAAGCTTTCTTT. Its translation is CASSLDLGDTEAFF. The rearrangement joins TRBV11-3 to TRBJ1-1; D is ambiguous. Trimming shortened V by 0 bases and J by 3 bases, and 8 bases separated the two germline ends. The CDR3 loop spans 14 amino acids. CDR1 is SGHNT, CDR2 YENEEA, per germline.